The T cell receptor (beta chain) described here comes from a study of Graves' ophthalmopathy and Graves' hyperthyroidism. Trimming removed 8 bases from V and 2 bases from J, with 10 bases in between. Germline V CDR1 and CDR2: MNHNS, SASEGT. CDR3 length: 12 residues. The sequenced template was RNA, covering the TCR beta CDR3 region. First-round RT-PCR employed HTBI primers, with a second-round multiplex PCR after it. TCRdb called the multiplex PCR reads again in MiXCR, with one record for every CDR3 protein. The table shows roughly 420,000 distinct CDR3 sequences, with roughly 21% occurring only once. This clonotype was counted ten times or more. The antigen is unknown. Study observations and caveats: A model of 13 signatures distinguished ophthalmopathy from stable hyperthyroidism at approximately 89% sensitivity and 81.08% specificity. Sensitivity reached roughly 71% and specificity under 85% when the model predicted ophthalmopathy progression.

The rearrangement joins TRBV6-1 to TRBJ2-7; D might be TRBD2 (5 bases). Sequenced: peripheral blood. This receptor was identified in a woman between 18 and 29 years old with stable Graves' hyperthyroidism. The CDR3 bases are TGTGCCAGCGGCGAGGGTCCCTACGAGCAGTACTTC. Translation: CASGEGPYEQYF.